What follows describes a single T cell receptor beta chain. This clonotype is classified as medium-sized (0.01 to 0.1%). This receptor's antigen is unknown. Per-nucleotide qualities are absent, and no much larger clonotype sits a single base away. This beta chain is an off-target read within a library intended for alpha chains, so its frequency means little. This record comes from a study of spatial heterogeneity in lung cancer (dated by TCRdb to between 2018 and 2021). Concerning the study at large: Beta-chain transcripts were consistently detected in greater numbers than alpha-chain transcripts, which likely reflected higher beta-chain transcript abundance. In tumor regions, TCR transcript counts showed a strong correlation with a T cell transcriptional module score derived from matched bulk RNA-seq. In the raw uncorrected reads, each unique combination of TCR and UMI appeared more than ten times on average. The study quantitatively compared TCR alpha and beta repertoires across multiple tumor regions, matched nontumor lung and blood in non-small cell lung cancer. Nonsynonymous mutation counts, determined by whole-exome sequencing of tumor tissue, were related to features of the TCR repertoire. At surgery, both alpha and beta chains were TCR-sequenced in roughly 230 tumor regions, about 64 matched nontumor lung samples and 56 PBMC samples. On the study overall, not on this receptor specifically: Counts of ubiquitous and regional expanded TCRs were found to correlate with counts of ubiquitous and regional nonsynonymous mutations, respectively. Confirming at a functional level the hypothesis that regional TCRs recognize regional mutations was considered to require additional single-cell paired TCR alpha and beta sequencing. The number of expanded intratumoral alpha and beta TCRs correlated with the tumor nonsynonymous mutation count. TCR-seq coverage of tumor T cells was estimated to be only 7% to 7.5% for alpha chains and 11% to 15% for beta chains.

What the time point label conveys for this sample: sample taken at primary tumor resection. Donors were 70 or so patients with early-stage, untreated non-small cell lung cancer from the lung TRACERx cohort. Without any cell sorting, TCR sequencing was performed on whole RNA extracted either from tumor and nontumor lung tissue or from cryopreserved PBMC samples. A patient was chosen for TCR sequencing only when enough RNA was available from at least two tumor regions. A lung pathologist reviewed the tumor and adjacent nontumor lung specimens before the specimens were selected. The germline ends are 8 bases apart after V is trimmed by 5 bases and J by 1 base. According to the germline V gene, CDR1 reads KGHDR and CDR2 reads SFDVKD. Including cysteine and phenylalanine, the CDR3 has 14 amino acids. The kept DNA is CDR3 alone, 42 bases in frame from the first base. The library came from 5' RACE. The sample was run on a NextSeq 500. To allow correction of PCR and sequencing errors, the TCR library protocol tagged every TCR cDNA molecule with a unique molecular identifier. As for how the authors treated the data: TCR identification, UMI-based error correction and CDR3 extraction were performed with Decombinator tools. TCRs above a frequency of 2 per 1,000, corresponding to the top 1% of the tumor frequency distribution, were defined as expanded. Expanded tumor TCRs were classed as regional if statistically deemed absent (corrected P<0.05) from at least one tumor region, otherwise ubiquitous. Renyi diversity was calculated using the R vegan package after each repertoire was subsampled 100 times to 5,000 TCRs. CDR3 similarity networks were built from amino acid triplet string-kernel similarity, connecting CDR3s with pairwise similarity above 0.82. Through fastp at Q25 and MiXCR, TCRdb rebuilt clones from the public reads, retaining in-frame beta chains. Each entry is one CDR3 protein sequence, shown with its most common DNA and genes. These V and J calls originate from TCRdb's pipeline instead of the authors' own analysis. For this sample the table gives some 9,800 distinct CDR3 sequences, of which about 6.5% were detected only once. The ten largest account for about a tenth of the sample.

Rearrangement joined TRBV24-1 to TRBJ1-5, with the D gene call left open. This receptor was identified in a male donor with early-stage non-small cell lung cancer. The material sequenced was lung tumor tissue, taken at surgery. The CDR3 region reads CATSAGFSNQPQHF. The base sequence is TGTGCCACCAGTGCGGGGTTCAGCAATCAGCCCCAGCATTTT.